What follows describes a single TCR beta chain. This clonotype was observed at least ten times. It lacks a known antigen. No qualities accompany the bases; no much larger clone lies one base away. The TCR beta CDR3 regions were amplified from the RNA transcripts. The first round of RT-PCR for the TCR CDR3 was performed with the HTBI primer set and the Qiagen OneStep RT-PCR kit. Libraries were constructed in a second round of multiplex PCR, after which size selection and purification were carried out. Libraries were sequenced paired-end with 100 bp reads on an Illumina HiSeq2000. Concerning the study's data processing: SOAPnuke was used to process the raw data, throwing out any read that contained adapters or uncalled bases, had a mean Phred below 15, or lacked an exact constant-primer or identifier match. High-quality paired reads were merged with COPE v1.2.5, and unique nucleotide sequences were defined as clonotypes. MiTCR v1.1 was used to align the clonotypes against IMGT TRBV, TRBD and TRBJ reference segments. Only V-J combinations with frequency above 0.0001, covering about 99% of repertoires, were analysed. The TCS score was defined as the ratio of F50 (clonal expansion) to E x V (chaos), calculated using BLOSUM62-based TCRdist between CDR3 peptides within each V-J. Welch's t-statistics and random forest reduced 500 to 650 V-J features to 10 to 15, which were used in a naive Bayes classifier (R e1071). Using fastp at Q25 and MiXCR, TCRdb reprocessed the public reads and kept productive beta chains. Each entry merges the rows of one CDR3 protein and shows their most common DNA and genes. The V and J calls, along with clone size, are taken from TCRdb and not from the paper's own processing. This sample gives 500,000 or so distinct CDR3 sequences in total; roughly 15% of them show up just once. Approximately 15% of the sample rests with the top ten.

The trim is 5 bases for V and 4 bases for J, with a gap of 10 bases between the germline ends. The germline V gene supplies CDR1 SGHTA and CDR2 FQGTGA. Spanning cysteine to phenylalanine, the CDR3 consists of 13 amino acids. Only the CDR3 portion is preserved as DNA: 39 bases, with reading frame beginning at the first base. This entry is derived from a study of T cells in Graves' hyperthyroidism and ophthalmopathy (dated by TCRdb to the late 2010s). Some background on the complete study: Peripheral blood samples were taken at initial diagnosis, before any treatment was given. TCR V-J signatures able to tell the groups apart were searched for in a discovery cohort of 100 patients, of whom about 40 had Graves' ophthalmopathy and around 57 had stable Graves' hyperthyroidism. An independent validation cohort of under 20 hyperthyroidism patients and approximately 16 patients who later progressed to ophthalmopathy tested prospective prediction of ophthalmopathy. For training and testing, the 100 or so patients in the discovery cohort were randomly divided in a 7:3 ratio. In more than 5 Graves' hyperthyroidism patients, the study also compared T-cell repertoires from thyroid tissue with T-cell repertoires from blood. Following sampling, methimazole starting at 30 mg daily was given to hyperthyroidism patients, and high-dose intravenous methylprednisolone was given to ophthalmopathy patients. The paper describes TCR Vbeta CDR3 sequencing of 135 peripheral blood samples, made up of about 41 ophthalmopathy patients, over 70 hyperthyroidism patients and roughly 17 progressor patients.

Study-level results and caveats: Most expanded thyroid clonotypes (frequency above 0.001) were also found in blood, which suggests that blood repertoires may mirror thyroid immune responses. Ophthalmopathy was separated from stable hyperthyroidism by a 13 V-J signature model, with about 86% sensitivity and about 81% specificity obtained in cross-validation and 80%/75% obtained in testing. During validation, the model predicted progression to ophthalmopathy a median of around 7 months ahead of onset, with 70.59% sensitivity and about 72% specificity. No statistical method was used to fix the sample size in advance, and group allocation was not hidden from the investigators.

Ophthalmopathy patients had moderately to severely active disease, Clinical Activity Score of at least 3, NOSPECS grade of at least 4, and duration under 3 months. Any patient with an uncontrolled infection, another autoimmune disease, pregnancy or lactation was excluded. Diagnoses relied on clinical symptoms, serum thyroxine and TRAb, thyroid ultrasound and orbital computed tomography. PBMCs were isolated from more than 8 ml of fresh peripheral blood by Ficoll-Paque density gradient centrifugation. Total RNA was extracted with Trizol reagent, and quality was checked on an Agilent 2100 Bioanalyzer.

The sequenced sample was blood. The source is a woman aged 18-30 years with Graves' ophthalmopathy. The chain is encoded by TRBV7-3 joined to TRBJ2-3; confidence is insufficient to name the D gene. The nucleotide sequence reads TGTGCCAGCAGCCCCGCCATCGCAGATACGCAGTATTTT. Its amino acids are CASSPAIADTQYF.